Following are 19 T cell receptor beta chains from one sample sequenced in a study of T-cell memory formation after mild COVID-19. TCRdb independently ran MiXCR on the 5' RACE reads; one entry per CDR3 protein. The top ten hold roughly an eighth of the sample, which has about 540,000 distinct CDR3 sequences, just over 20% seen once. Sequenced input: PBMCs or a T cell subset sorted from them (not recorded which). The receptors were gathered from an adult woman who had mild COVID-19 (a few samples of this study predate the infection). Cell type and time point are not known.

V is TRBV18 and J is TRBJ2-7; 10 nucleotides align to TRBD1. This CDR3 is 13 amino acids long. Germline CDR1 KGHSH, CDR2 LQKENI. The trim removed 3 bases at V and 5 bases at J, leaving 1 base unmatched. Written as DNA, the CDR3 is TGTGCCAGCTCACCGGGACAGGGGCACGAGCAGTACTTC. Translated, it gives CASSPGQGHEQYF. Using reference TRBV18 and TRBJ2-7 for the parts outside the CDR3, the full variable domain is NAGVMQNPRHLVRRRGQEARLRCSPMKGHSHVYWYRQLPEEGLKFMVYLQKENIIDESGMPKERFSAEFPKEGPSILRIQQVVRGDSAAYFCASSPGQGHEQYFGPGTRLTVT.

This clonotype showed up just a few times. The rearrangement uses TRBV20-1 and TRBJ2-3; D is possibly TRBD2 (6 bases). V lost 3 bases and J 4 bases, leaving 8 bases between the germline ends. The germline gives CDR1 DFQATT, CDR2 SNEGSKA (reference sequence). The CDR3 has 12 amino acids. This CDR3 reads CSASGSADTQYF. The CDR3 DNA is TGCAGTGCTAGCGGGAGCGCAGATACGCAGTATTTT.

The rearrangement uses TRBV9 and TRBJ2-1; 8 bases are shared with TRBD2. V lost 0 bases, J lost 0 bases, and 5 bases stayed unmatched. CDR3 length: 17 amino acids. Germline V gene sequence: CDR1 SGDLS, CDR2 YYNGEE. The CDR3 bases are TGTGCCAGCAGCGTAGTATGGAGCGGGAGCTCCTACAATGAGCAGTTCTTC. It codes for CASSVVWSGSSYNEQFF.

V gene TRBV20-1 combines with J gene TRBJ2-1, with 10 positions matching TRBD1. J lost 5 bases, V lost 3 bases, and 7 bases had no gene match. Germline V CDR1 and CDR2: DFQATT, SNEGSKA (reference sequence). The CDR3 is 15 amino acids. This CDR3 reads CSASLSDRGNNEQFF. CDR3 DNA sequence: TGCAGTGCTAGTTTATCGGACAGGGGGAACAATGAGCAGTTCTTC.

This chain uses TRBV12-3 or TRBV12-4 with TRBJ2-2, with 8 nucleotides matching TRBD1. V was pared by 3 bases and J by 2 bases, with 11 bases of the junction left unmatched. The CDR3 has 18 residues. As DNA, the CDR3 is TGTGCCAGCAGTTTGTGGACAGGGAAAACGCCCAACACCGGGGAGCTGTTTTTT. It specifies CASSLWTGKTPNTGELFF.

This clonotype was seen only a few times. This sequence joins TRBV12-3 or TRBV12-4 and TRBJ2-3, with 10 bases that match TRBD2. V lost 5 bases, J lost 2 bases, and 13 bases stayed unmatched. The CDR3 is 18 residues long. As DNA, the CDR3 is TGTGCCAGCAGTCGTACTAGCGGGGTCTCCATTGACACAGATACGCAGTATTTT. Encoded protein: CASSRTSGVSIDTDTQYF.

CDR3 DNA sequence: TGTGCCAGCACTTCGGACGGGAACACTGAAGCTTTCTTT. Translating it yields CASTSDGNTEAFF. The V call is TRBV6-6, the J call TRBJ1-1; no clear D. Germline assignment: CDR1 MNHNY and CDR2 SVGAGI (reference sequence). The CDR3 is 13 residues long. Trimming took 7 bases from V and 1 from J, leaving 10 bases between them.

The V call is TRBV7-2, the J call TRBJ1-2; D unclear. Trimming pared 11 bases from V and 7 bases from J, leaving 26 bases between. The CDR3 has 15 residues. The germline CDR1 and CDR2 sequences are SGHTA and FQGNSA. CDR3 in amino acids: CAVTEDGRRMGGYTF. As DNA, the CDR3 is TGTGCCGTAACCGAGGACGGCCGGAGGATGGGTGGCTACACCTTC.

The rearrangement links TRBV3-1 to TRBJ2-3; TRBD1 matches 10 bases. The CDR3 runs to 15 residues. V lost 5 bases and J lost 1; bases outside the gene matches: 3. Germline lookup yields CDR1 LGHDT and CDR2 YNNKEL (reference sequence). For the CDR3, the DNA is TGTGCCAGCAGCGACAGGGGGCTAGGCACAGATACGCAGTATTTT. Encoded protein: CASSDRGLGTDTQYF.

The chain uses TRBV5-1 and TRBJ2-5; a weak D match, TRBD1 (5 bases). The V gene lost 4 bases and the J gene lost 5 bases, with 12 bases spanning the gap. CDR1 is SGHRS and CDR2 is YFSETQ in the germline V gene. The CDR3 has 13 residues. The DNA for the CDR3 is TGCGCCAGCAGCCACAGGATCCAGGAGACCCAGTACTTC. This sequence encodes CASSHRIQETQYF.

The sample holds a few counts of this clonotype. This chain uses TRBV12-3 or TRBV12-4 with TRBJ2-7; D perhaps matches TRBD1 (6 bases). This CDR3 spans 16 amino acids. V was shortened by 6 bases and J by 3 bases, with 21 bases between the two germline ends. The DNA of the CDR3 is TGTGCCAGCAGCCAGGGGCCCAGGGTTTTTATCTACGAGCAGTACTTC. It codes for CASSQGPRVFIYEQYF.

The chain recombines TRBV24-1 with TRBJ2-1; the match to TRBD2 covers 7 bases. With V trimmed by 4 bases and J by 7 bases, 21 bases remained unmatched. The CDR3 length is 19 residues. Looked up from germline, CDR1 is KGHDR and CDR2 is SFDVKD. The DNA of the CDR3 is TGTGCCACCAGTGACTATCGGGGAGCGGGAAGGTCTCGAAGGAATGAGCAGTTCTTC. Protein product: CATSDYRGAGRSRRNEQFF.

V is TRBV7-2 and J is TRBJ1-2; 8 positions agree with TRBD1. The V segment lost 7 bases and the J segment 0 bases; nucleotides outside the gene matches: 10. The CDR3 has 16 residues. Germline CDR1 SGHTA, CDR2 FQGNSA. The CDR3 protein is CASNTRQGLANYGYTF. In DNA, the CDR3 is TGTGCCAGCAACACTCGACAGGGGCTTGCTAACTATGGCTACACCTTC.

As DNA, the CDR3 is TGTGCCAGCAGCTTAGAGAGGGGGTGGGAGACCCAGTACTTC. Protein product: CASSLERGWETQYF. The rearrangement uses TRBV7-6 and TRBJ2-5, with D tentatively TRBD1 (6 bases). There are 14 residues in the CDR3. CDR1 is SGHVS, CDR2 FNYEAQ, per germline. Trimming pared 1 base from V and 5 bases from J, leaving 11 bases between.

The chain employs TRBV24-1 and TRBJ2-5; no clear D gene. Germline V gene lookup returns CDR1 KGHDR and CDR2 SFDVKD. Trimming left V 3 bases short and J 1 base short, with 5 bases between. CDR3 length equals 13 residues. The CDR3 region is CATSDAVQETQYF. Written as DNA, the CDR3 is TGTGCCACCAGTGATGCGGTCCAAGAGACCCAGTACTTC.

The chain uses TRBV5-1 and TRBJ1-1; D unresolved. V was cut by 0 bases and J by 2 bases, with 8 bases left in between. Germline CDR1 is SGHRS and CDR2 is YFSETQ. The CDR3 sequence is 14 residues long. CDR3 loop: CASSLVDANTEAFF. DNA of the CDR3: TGCGCCAGCAGCTTGGTAGATGCCAACACTGAAGCTTTCTTT.

This clonotype has a handful of counts. V gene TRBV19 combines with J gene TRBJ2-2; 7 bases map to TRBD1. Germline CDR1 LNHDA, CDR2 SQIVND (reference sequence). The CDR3 totals 15 residues. The ends lost 2 bases at V and 0 bases at J; junction bases unmatched: 0. In DNA form, the CDR3 reads TGTGCCAGTAGTATACAGGGGGCGAACACCGGGGAGCTGTTTTTT. Translation: CASSIQGANTGELFF.

The V and J genes are TRBV5-1 and TRBJ2-7; no reliable D call. Trimming took off 4 bases at V and 2 bases at J, with 10 bases between the two ends. This CDR3 has 13 residues. Germline V gene sequence: CDR1 SGHRS, CDR2 YFSETQ. CDR3 in amino acids: CASSPKHPYEQYF. The CDR3 coding sequence is TGCGCCAGCAGCCCCAAACACCCCTACGAGCAGTACTTC.

This clonotype was counted between two and nine times. The chain employs TRBV6-5 and TRBJ1-5; a possible D gene is TRBD1 (6 bases). This CDR3 is 14 amino acids long. The V gene's germline CDR1 is MNHEY and CDR2 SVGAGI. The V end lost 7 bases, the J end lost 6 bases, and 16 bases lay between the germline ends. The CDR3 sequence: CASTNGGAGQPQHF. The CDR3 DNA reads TGTGCCAGCACCAACGGGGGGGCAGGTCAGCCCCAGCATTTT.